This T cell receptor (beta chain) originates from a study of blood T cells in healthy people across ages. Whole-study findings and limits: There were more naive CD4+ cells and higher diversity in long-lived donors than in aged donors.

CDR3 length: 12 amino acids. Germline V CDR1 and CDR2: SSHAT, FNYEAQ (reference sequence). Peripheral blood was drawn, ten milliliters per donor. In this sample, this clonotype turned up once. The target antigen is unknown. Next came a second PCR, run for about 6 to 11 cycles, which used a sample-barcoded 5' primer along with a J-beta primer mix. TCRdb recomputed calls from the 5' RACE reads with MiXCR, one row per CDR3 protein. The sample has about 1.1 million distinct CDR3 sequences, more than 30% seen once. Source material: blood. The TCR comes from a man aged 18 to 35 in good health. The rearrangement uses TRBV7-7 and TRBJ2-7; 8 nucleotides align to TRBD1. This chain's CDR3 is CASGQGAGEQYF. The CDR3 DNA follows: TGTGCTAGCGGTCAGGGGGCCGGTGAGCAGTACTTC. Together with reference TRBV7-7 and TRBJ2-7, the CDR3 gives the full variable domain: GAGVSQSPRYKVTKRGQDVTLRCDPISSHATLYWYQQALGQGPEFLTYFNYEAQPDKSGLPSDRFSAERPEGSISTLTIQRTEQRDSAMYRCASGQGAGEQYFGPGTRLTVT.